A single sample is the source of the 9 T cell receptor beta chains below, sequenced in a study of beta chain features in type 1 diabetes. Isolated RNA was reverse transcribed in full, so expressed TCRB transcripts were sequenced. Libraries were prepared by immunoSEQ multiplex PCR; TCRdb keeps only in-frame clonotypes and omits some of them. The table has about 240,000 clones, 25% to 30% seen once. Source material: central memory CD4+ T cells from blood. The receptors were gathered from a young man in good health.

Concerning this clone itself: The same CDR3 can be traced to other DNA sequences in this sample. The chain recombines TRBV5-1 with TRBJ2-6; D uncertain. The CDR3 spans 15 residues. Deletions cut 3 bases from V and 0 bases from J, with 7 bases between. Per germline, CDR1 SGHRS and CDR2 YFSETQ. CDR3 nucleotide sequence: TGCGCCAGCAGCTCTCAGTCCTCTGGGGCCAACGTCCTGACTTTC. This gives the protein CASSSQSSGANVLTF.

This clone has more than one count but fewer than ten. This chain connects TRBV7-9 to TRBJ2-5; D is ambiguous. The germline CDR1 and CDR2 sequences are SEHNR and FQNEAQ (reference sequence). This CDR3 has 13 residues. V lost 0 bases, J lost 4 bases, and 6 bases lay in between. The CDR3 coding sequence is TGTGCCAGCAGCTTAGCAGCCTCAGAGACCCAGTACTTC. It specifies CASSLAASETQYF.

This rearrangement joins TRBV28 to TRBJ2-7; a possible D gene is TRBD2 (6 bases). The CDR3 extends over 15 amino acids. With 4 bases removed from V and 3 bases from J, the gap between germline ends came to 16 bases. Looked up from germline, CDR1 is MDHEN and CDR2 is SYDVKM. The CDR3 nucleotides are TGTGCCAGCAGTTCCGTAAAGGGGAGGATCTACGAGCAGTACTTC. Protein product: CASSSVKGRIYEQYF.

The table lists this clone with many counts. The chain recombines TRBV5-1 with TRBJ2-1, with D tentatively TRBD2 (6 bases). CDR3 length: 14 residues. The germline V gene has CDR1 SGHRS and CDR2 YFSETQ. The V gene lost 7 bases and the J gene lost 8 bases, with 19 bases spanning the gap. CDR3 DNA sequence: TGCGCCAGCTGGGACTCTAGGGCGGCCGATGAGCAGTTCTTC. Its protein is CASWDSRAADEQFF.

This CDR3 reads CASSWRGGASYEQYF. DNA of the CDR3: TGTGCCAGCAGTTGGCGAGGGGGCGCGTCTTACGAGCAGTACTTC. V and J are TRBV27 and TRBJ2-7; 7 bases match TRBD1. After removal of 4 bases from V and 4 bases from J, the junction contained 10 bases not matched to a gene. Germline-derived CDR1 and CDR2 are MNHEY and SMNVEV (reference sequence). The CDR3 contains 15 residues.

The gene calls are TRBV30 and TRBJ1-1; tentatively, D is TRBD1 (5 bases). Trimming left V 4 bases short and J 1 base short, with 13 bases between. The CDR3 is 14 residues long. Germline V CDR1 and CDR2: GTSNPN, SVGIG (reference sequence). As DNA, the CDR3 is TGTGCCTGGACCCTGCCGGGGACGAACACTGAAGCTTTCTTT. Translated: CAWTLPGTNTEAFF.

The chain employs TRBV19 and TRBJ1-4, with no clear D. V lost 4 bases to trimming and J lost 0 bases, with 15 bases between them. The CDR3 covers 17 residues. Germline V gene sequence: CDR1 LNHDA, CDR2 SQIVND (reference sequence). The DNA of the CDR3 is TGTGCCAGTAGTAGAATCTACCAGCCGGCAACTAATGAAAAACTGTTTTTT. Protein product: CASSRIYQPATNEKLFF.

This chain links TRBV13 with TRBJ2-4; 9 positions agree with TRBD2. Unmatched junction bases numbered 8, after V lost 5 bases and J lost 15 bases. Per germline, CDR1 PRHDT and CDR2 FYEKMQ (reference sequence). The CDR3 extends over 12 amino acids. The CDR3 DNA follows: TGTGCCAGCAGCCCGGGACTAGCTTTACCGTACTTC. It is translated as CASSPGLALPYF.

This clone was counted ten times or more. The rearrangement joins TRBV4-3 to TRBJ1-2, with D possibly TRBD1 on 6 matching bases. The CDR3 is 16 residues long. CDR1 LGHNA and CDR2 YSLEER come from the germline V gene. V was pared by 1 base and J by 4 bases, with 16 bases between. The CDR3 DNA follows: TGCGCCAGCAGCCAAGCCTTACAGGGCTGGGGCTATGGCTACACCTTC. Its translation: CASSQALQGWGYGYTF.